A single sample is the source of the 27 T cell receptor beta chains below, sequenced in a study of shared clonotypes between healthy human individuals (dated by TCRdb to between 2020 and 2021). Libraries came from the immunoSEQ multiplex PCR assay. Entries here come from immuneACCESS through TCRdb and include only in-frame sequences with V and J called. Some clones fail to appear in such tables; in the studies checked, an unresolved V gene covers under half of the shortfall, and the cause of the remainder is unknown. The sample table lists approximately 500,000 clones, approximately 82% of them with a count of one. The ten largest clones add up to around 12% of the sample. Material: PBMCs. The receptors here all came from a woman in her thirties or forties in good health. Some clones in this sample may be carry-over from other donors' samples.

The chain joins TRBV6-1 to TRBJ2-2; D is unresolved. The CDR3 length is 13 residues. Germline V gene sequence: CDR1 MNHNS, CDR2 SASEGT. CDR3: CSCLASNTGELFF. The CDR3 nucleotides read TGTTCCTGTTTAGCTAGTAACACCGGGGAGCTGTTTTTT.

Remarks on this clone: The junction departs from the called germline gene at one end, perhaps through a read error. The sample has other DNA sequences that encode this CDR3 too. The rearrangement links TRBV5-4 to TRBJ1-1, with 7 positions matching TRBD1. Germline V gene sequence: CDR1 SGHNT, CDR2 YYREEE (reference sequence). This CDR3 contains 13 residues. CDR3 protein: CASSRGGNTEAFF. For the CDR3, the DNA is TGCGCCAGCAGCCGAGGGGGCAACACTGAAGCTTTCTTT.

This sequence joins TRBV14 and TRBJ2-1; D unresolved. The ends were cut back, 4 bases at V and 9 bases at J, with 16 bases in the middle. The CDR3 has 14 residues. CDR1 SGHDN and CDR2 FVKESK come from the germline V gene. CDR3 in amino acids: CASSPELGTGEQFF. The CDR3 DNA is TGTGCCAGCAGCCCAGAGCTAGGAACGGGTGAGCAGTTCTTC.

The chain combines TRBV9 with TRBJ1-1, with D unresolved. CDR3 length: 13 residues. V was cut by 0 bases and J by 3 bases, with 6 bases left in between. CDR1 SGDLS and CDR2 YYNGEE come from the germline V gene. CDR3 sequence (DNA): TGTGCCAGCAGCGTAGTTGGGTACACTGAAGCTTTCTTT. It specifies CASSVVGYTEAFF.

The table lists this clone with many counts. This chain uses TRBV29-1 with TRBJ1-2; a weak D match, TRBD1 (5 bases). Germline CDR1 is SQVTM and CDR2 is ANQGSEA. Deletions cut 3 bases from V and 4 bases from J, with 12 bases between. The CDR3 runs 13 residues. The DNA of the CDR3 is TGCAGCGTTGAGAGTGGGCAGGGCTATGGCTACACCTTC. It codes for CSVESGQGYGYTF.

CDR3 DNA sequence: TGCGCCAGCAGCTTCGGACGGGAGATTGAAAAACTGTTTTTT. It yields the protein CASSFGREIEKLFF. The chain has TRBV5-1 and TRBJ1-4; no firm D call. CDR1 and CDR2 (germline): SGHRS, YFSETQ. There are 14 residues in the CDR3. Trimming pared 2 bases from V and 7 bases from J, leaving 12 bases between.

The CDR3 here is CASSLREDQPQHF. Written as DNA, the CDR3 is TGTGCCAGCAGTTTAAGGGAAGACCAGCCCCAGCATTTT. V is TRBV27 and J is TRBJ1-5; D is undetermined. V lost 2 bases, J lost 7 bases, and 9 bases lay in between. CDR1 MNHEY and CDR2 SMNVEV come from the germline V gene (reference sequence). CDR3 length equals 13 residues.

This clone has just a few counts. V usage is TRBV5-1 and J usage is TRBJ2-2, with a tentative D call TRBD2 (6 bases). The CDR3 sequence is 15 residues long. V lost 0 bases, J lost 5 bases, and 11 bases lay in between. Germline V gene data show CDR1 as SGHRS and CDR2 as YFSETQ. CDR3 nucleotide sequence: TGCGCCAGCAGCTTGGACGGGAGAGGGACCGGGGAGCTGTTTTTT. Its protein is CASSLDGRGTGELFF.

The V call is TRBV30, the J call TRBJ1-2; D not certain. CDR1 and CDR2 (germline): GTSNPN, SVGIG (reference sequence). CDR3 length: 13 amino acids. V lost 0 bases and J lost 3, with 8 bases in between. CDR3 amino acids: CAWSVGDYYGYTF. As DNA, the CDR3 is TGTGCCTGGAGTGTAGGTGATTACTATGGCTACACCTTC.

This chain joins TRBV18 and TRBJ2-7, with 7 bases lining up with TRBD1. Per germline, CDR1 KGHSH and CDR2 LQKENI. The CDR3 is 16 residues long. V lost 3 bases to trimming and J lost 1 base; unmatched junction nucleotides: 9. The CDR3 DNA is TGTGCCAGCTCACCGCCATCTATGGGACAGTCCTACGAGCAGTACTTC. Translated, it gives CASSPPSMGQSYEQYF.

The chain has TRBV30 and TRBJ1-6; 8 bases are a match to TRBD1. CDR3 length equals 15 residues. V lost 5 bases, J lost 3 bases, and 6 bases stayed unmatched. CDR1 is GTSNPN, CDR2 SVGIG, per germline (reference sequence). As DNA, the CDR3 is TGTGCCTGGTCTCTAACAGGGGGCTATAATTCACCCCTCCACTTT. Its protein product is CAWSLTGGYNSPLHF.

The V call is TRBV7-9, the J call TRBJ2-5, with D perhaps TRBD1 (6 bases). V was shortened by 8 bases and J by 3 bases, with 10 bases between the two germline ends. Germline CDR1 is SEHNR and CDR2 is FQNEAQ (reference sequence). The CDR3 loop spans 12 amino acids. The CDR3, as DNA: TGTGCCAGCGGCTGGACAGAAGAGACCCAGTACTTC. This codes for CASGWTEETQYF.

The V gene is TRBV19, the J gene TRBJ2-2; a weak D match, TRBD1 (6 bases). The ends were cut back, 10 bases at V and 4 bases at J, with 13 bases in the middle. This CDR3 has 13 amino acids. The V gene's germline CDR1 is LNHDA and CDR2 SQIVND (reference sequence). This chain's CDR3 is CATSSGATGELFF. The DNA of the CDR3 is TGTGCCACATCATCAGGGGCCACCGGGGAGCTGTTTTTT. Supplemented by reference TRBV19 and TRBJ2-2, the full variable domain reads DGGITQSPKYLFRKEGQNVTLSCEQNLNHDAMYWYRQDPGQGLRLIYYSQIVNDFQKGDIAEGYSVSREKKESFPLTVTSAQKNPTAFYLCATSSGATGELFFGEGSRLTVL.

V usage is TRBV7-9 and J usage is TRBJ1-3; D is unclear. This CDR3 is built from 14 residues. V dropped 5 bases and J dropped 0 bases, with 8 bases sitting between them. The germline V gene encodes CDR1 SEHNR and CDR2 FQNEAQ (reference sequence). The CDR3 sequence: CASSPSISGNTIYF. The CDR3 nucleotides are TGTGCCAGCAGCCCTTCCATCTCTGGAAACACCATATATTTT. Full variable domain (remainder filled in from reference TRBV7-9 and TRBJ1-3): DTGVSQNPRHKITKRGQNVTFRCDPISEHNRLYWYRQTLGQGPEFLTYFQNEAQLEKSRLLSDRFSAERPKGSFSTLEIQRTEQGDSAMYLCASSPSISGNTIYFGEGSWLTVV.

The CDR3 DNA reads as TGTGCCAGCAGTCCGCATCCGACGGGCACCTCAGGGGCGGATACGCAGTATTTT. This encodes CASSPHPTGTSGADTQYF. The chain carries TRBV27 and TRBJ2-3; the D gene is possibly TRBD1 (6 bases). Trimming shortened V by 5 bases and J by 6 bases, and 27 bases separated the two germline ends. Germline CDR1 MNHEY, CDR2 SMNVEV (reference sequence). This CDR3 region has 18 residues.

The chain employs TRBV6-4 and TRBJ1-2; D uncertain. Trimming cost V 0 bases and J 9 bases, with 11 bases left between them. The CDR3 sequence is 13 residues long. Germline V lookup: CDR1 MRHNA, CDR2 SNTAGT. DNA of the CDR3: TGTGCCAGCAGTGACTCGATTGGGGAGTGCTACACCTTC. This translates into CASSDSIGECYTF.

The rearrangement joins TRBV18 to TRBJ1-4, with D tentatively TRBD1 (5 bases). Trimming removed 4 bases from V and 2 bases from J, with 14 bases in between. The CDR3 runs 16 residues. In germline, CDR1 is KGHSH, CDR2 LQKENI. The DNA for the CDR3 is TGTGCCAGCTCACGGCAGGGAACTTGGACTAATGAAAAACTGTTTTTT. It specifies CASSRQGTWTNEKLFF.

CDR3 nucleotides: TGTGCCAGTAGTATGCGGGGGACAGTGAAAGGTCAGCCCCAGCATTTT. Its translation: CASSMRGTVKGQPQHF. The chain employs TRBV19 and TRBJ1-5; 7 nucleotides match TRBD1. V lost 3 bases to trimming and J lost 6 bases; unmatched junction nucleotides: 11. Germline V CDR1 and CDR2: LNHDA, SQIVND (reference sequence). This CDR3 spans 16 amino acids. The variable domain in full, with the rest retrieved from reference TRBV19 and TRBJ1-5, is DGGITQSPKYLFRKEGQNVTLSCEQNLNHDAMYWYRQDPGQGLRLIYYSQIVNDFQKGDIAEGYSVSREKKESFPLTVTSAQKNPTAFYLCASSMRGTVKGQPQHFGDGTRLSIL.

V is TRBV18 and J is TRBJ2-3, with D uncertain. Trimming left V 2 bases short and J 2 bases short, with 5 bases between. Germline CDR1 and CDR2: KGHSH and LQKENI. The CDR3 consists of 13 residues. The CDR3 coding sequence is TGTGCCAGCTCACCATCCTACACAGATACGCAGTATTTT. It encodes CASSPSYTDTQYF.

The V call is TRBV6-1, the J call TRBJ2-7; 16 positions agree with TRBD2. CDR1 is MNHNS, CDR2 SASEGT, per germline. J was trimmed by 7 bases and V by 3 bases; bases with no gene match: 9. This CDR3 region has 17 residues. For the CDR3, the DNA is TGTGCCAGCAGTGATAGGGGACTAGCGGGAGGGCCTCAAGAGCAGTACTTC. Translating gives CASSDRGLAGGPQEQYF.

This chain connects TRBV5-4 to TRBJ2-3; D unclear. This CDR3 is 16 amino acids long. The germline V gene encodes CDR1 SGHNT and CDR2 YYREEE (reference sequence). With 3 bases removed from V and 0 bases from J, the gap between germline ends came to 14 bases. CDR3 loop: CASSSNSYSSTDTQYF. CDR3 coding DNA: TGTGCCAGCAGCTCGAACTCGTATTCTAGCACAGATACGCAGTATTTT.

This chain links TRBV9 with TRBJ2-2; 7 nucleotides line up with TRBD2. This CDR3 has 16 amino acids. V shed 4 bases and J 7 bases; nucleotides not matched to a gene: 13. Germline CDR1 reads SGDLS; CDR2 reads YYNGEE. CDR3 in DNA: TGTGCCAGCAGCCCCAGGAGGGGAGGGGAAGGCGGGGAGCTGTTTTTT. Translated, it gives CASSPRRGGEGGELFF.

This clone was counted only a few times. The DNA for the CDR3 is TGTGCCAGCAGCGCATGGACTAGCGGGAGTGGCGGGGAGCTGTTTTTT. Translation: CASSAWTSGSGGELFF. This chain joins TRBV9 and TRBJ2-2; 13 positions agree with TRBD2. J lost 7 bases, V lost 3 bases, and 6 bases had no gene match. The V gene's germline CDR1 is SGDLS and CDR2 YYNGEE. The CDR3 consists of 16 residues.

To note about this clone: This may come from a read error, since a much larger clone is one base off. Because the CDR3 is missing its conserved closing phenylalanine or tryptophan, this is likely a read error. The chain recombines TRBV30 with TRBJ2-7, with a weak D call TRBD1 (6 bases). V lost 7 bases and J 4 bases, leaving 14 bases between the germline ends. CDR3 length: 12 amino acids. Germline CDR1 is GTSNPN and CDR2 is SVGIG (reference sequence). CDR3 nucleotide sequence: TGTGCCTCAAGGACAGCATGGTACGAGCAGTACTTG. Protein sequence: CASRTAWYEQYL.

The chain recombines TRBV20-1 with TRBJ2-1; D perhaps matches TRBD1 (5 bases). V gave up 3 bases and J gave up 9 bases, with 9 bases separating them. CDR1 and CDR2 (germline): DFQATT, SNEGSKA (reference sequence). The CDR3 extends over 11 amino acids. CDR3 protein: CSASFRVEQFF. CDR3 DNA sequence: TGCAGTGCTAGTTTCAGGGTTGAGCAGTTCTTC.

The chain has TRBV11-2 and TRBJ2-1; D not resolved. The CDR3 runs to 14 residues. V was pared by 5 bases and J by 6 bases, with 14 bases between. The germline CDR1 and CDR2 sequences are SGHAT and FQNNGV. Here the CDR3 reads CASSPARRANEQFF. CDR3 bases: TGTGCCAGCAGCCCGGCCCGCCGGGCCAATGAGCAGTTCTTC.

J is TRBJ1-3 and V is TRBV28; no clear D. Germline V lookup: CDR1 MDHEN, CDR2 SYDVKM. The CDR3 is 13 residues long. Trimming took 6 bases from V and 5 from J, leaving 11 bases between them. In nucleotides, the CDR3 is TGTGCCAGCAGCCTACTTGAGCGAAACACCATATATTTT. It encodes CASSLLERNTIYF.